This T cell receptor beta chain was recorded in a study of blood T cell repertoires in COVID-19. Study-level background: There were acute and convalescent COVID-19 samples, and they came from the United States, Italy and Spain.

This CDR3 comprises 12 residues. The germline CDR1 and CDR2 sequences are LGHDT and YNNKEL (reference sequence). V gave up 4 bases and J gave up 8 bases, with 11 bases separating them. This clone showed up just a few times. Per the original data handling: Researchers report that nucleated cell counts were estimated from reference gene primer amplification. Using immunoSEQ multiplex PCR, the repertoire was profiled, and TCRdb retains in-frame clones only, with some absent. D and trimming come from the DNA, and the V and J calls and clone size come from that table. Among a few hundred thousand clones listed, more than 75% were seen once. This study enrolled people aged roughly 18 to 100 from about two dozen US geographic areas.

This clonotype was obtained from a woman younger than 30 who had recovered from COVID-19. The chain links TRBV3-1 (or the pseudogene TRBV3-2) to TRBJ1-2; D not resolved. Sequences were obtained from PBMCs or T cells enriched from blood (not recorded which). Here the CDR3 DNA reads TGTGCCAGCAGCCTTCCAACGGGAGGCTACACCTTC. Translating gives CASSLPTGGYTF.